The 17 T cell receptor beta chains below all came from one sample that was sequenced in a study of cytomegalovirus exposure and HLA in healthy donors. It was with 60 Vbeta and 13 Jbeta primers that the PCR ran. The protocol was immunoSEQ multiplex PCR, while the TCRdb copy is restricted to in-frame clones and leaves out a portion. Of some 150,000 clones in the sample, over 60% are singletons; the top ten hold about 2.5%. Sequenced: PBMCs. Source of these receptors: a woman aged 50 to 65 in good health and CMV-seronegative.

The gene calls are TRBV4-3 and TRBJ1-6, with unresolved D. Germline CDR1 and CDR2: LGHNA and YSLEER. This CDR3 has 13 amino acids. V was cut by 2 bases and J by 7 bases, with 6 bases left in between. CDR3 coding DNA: TGCGCCAGCAGCCAAATCGTAAATTCACCCCTCCACTTT. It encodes CASSQIVNSPLHF.

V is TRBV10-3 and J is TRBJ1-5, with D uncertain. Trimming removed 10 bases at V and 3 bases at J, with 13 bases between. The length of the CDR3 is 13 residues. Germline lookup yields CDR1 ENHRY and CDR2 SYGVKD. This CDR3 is CASSGGINQPQHF. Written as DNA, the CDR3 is TGTGCCAGCTCGGGAGGAATCAATCAGCCCCAGCATTTT.

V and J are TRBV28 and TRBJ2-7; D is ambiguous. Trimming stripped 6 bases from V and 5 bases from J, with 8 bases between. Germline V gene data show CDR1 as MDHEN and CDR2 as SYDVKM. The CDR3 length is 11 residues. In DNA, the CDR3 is TGTGCCAGCAGCAGAACCAACGAGCAGTACTTC. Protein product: CASSRTNEQYF.

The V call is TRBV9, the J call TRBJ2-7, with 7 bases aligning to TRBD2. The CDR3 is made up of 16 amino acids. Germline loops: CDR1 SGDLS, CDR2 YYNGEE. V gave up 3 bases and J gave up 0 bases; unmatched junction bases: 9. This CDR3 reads CASSAGGKQFSYEQYF. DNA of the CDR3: TGTGCCAGCAGCGCGGGGGGTAAGCAGTTCTCCTACGAGCAGTACTTC.

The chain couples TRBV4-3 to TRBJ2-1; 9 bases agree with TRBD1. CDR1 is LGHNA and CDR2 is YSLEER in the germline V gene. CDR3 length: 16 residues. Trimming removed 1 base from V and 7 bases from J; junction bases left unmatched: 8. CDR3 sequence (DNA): TGCGCCAGCAGCCAAGCGCGGACAGGGGATGTTAATGAGCAGTTCTTC. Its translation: CASSQARTGDVNEQFF.

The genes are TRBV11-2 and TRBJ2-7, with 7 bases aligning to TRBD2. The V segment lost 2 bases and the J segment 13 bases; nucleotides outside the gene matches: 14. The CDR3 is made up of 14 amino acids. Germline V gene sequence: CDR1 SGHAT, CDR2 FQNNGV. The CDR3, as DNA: TGTGCCAGCAGCTTACCCTCCGGCCAGGGAGGGGTTTACTTC. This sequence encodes CASSLPSGQGGVYF.

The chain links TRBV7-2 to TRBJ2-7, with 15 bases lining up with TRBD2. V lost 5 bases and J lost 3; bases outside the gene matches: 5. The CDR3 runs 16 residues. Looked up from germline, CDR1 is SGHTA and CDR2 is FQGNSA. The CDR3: CASSLGLAGGIYEQYF. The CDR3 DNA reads TGTGCCAGCAGCCTGGGACTAGCGGGAGGAATCTACGAGCAGTACTTC.

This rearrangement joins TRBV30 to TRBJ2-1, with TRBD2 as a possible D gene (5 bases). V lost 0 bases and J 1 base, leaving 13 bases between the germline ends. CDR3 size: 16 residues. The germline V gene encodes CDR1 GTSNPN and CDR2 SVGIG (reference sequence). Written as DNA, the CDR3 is TGTGCCTGGAGTGTTTTTGGGAGCGCGTCCTACAATGAGCAGTTCTTC. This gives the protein CAWSVFGSASYNEQFF.

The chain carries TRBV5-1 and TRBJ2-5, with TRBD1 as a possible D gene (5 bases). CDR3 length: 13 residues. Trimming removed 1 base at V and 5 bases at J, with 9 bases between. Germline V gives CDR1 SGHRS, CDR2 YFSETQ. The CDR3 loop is CASSLSGMETQYF. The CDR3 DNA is TGCGCCAGCAGCTTGTCAGGGATGGAGACCCAGTACTTC.

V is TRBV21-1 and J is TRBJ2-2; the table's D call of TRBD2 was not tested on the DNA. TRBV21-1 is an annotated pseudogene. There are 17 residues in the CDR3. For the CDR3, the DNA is TGTGCCAGCAGCAAAGCCCCACTAGCTAGGAACACCGGGGAGCTGTTTTTT. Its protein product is CASSKAPLARNTGELFF.

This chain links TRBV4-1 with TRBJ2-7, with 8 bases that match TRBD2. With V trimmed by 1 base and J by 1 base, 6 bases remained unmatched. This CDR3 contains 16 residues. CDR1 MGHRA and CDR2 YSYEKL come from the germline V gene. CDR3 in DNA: TGCGCCAGCAGCCAAGGTATTTTAGCGGGATCCTACGAGCAGTACTTC. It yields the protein CASSQGILAGSYEQYF.

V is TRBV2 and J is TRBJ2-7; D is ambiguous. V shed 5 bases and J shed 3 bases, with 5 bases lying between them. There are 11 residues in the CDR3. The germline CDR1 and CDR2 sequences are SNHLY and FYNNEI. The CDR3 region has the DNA TGTGCCAGCAGTCAGTTCTACGAGCAGTACTTC. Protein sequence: CASSQFYEQYF.

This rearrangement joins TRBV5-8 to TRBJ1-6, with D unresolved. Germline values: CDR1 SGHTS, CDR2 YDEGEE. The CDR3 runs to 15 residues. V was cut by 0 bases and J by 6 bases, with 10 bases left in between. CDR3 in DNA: TGTGCCAGCAGCTTGGTGAGGATGGTTAATTCACCCCTCCACTTT. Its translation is CASSLVRMVNSPLHF.

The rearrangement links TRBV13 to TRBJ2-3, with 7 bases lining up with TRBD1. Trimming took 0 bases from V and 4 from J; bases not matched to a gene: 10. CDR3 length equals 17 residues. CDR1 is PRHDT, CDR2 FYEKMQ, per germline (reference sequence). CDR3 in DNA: TGTGCCAGCAGCTTAGGCCAATGGGACAGTCAGGCAGATACGCAGTATTTT. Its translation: CASSLGQWDSQADTQYF.

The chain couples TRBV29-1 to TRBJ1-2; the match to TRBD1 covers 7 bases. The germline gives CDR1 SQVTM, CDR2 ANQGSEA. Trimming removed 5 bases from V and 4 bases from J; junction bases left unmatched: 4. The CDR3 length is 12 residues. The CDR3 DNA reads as TGCAGCGTTTCCGACAGGGTCTATGGCTACACCTTC. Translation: CSVSDRVYGYTF.

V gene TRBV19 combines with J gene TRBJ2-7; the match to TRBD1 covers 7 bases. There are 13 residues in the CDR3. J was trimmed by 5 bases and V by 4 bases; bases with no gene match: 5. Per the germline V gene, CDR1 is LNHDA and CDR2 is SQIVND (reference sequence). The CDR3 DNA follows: TGTGCCAGTAGTAAACTACAGGGGCACGAGCAGTACTTC. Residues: CASSKLQGHEQYF.

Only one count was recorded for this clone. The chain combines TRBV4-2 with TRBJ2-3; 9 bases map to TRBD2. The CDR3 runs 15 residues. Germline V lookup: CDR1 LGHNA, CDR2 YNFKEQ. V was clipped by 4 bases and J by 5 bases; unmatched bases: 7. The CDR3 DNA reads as TGTGCCAGCAGCCGCGGGGGGGAGATCCGAGATACGCAGTATTTT. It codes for CASSRGGEIRDTQYF.